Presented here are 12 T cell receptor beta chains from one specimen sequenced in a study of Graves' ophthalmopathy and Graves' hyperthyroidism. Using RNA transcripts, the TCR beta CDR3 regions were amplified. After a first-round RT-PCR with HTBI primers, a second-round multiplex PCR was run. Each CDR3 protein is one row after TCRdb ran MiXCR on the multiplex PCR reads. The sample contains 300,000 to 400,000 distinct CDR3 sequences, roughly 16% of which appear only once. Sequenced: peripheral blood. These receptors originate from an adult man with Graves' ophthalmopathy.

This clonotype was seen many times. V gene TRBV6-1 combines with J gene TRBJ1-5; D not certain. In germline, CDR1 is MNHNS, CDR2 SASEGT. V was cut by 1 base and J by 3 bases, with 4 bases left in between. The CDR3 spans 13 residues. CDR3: CASSEVINQPQHF. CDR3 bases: TGTGCCAGCAGTGAAGTCATCAATCAGCCCCAGCATTTT.

CDR3: CASSFLGPDTEAFF. CDR3 in DNA: TGTGCCAGCAGTTTCTTGGGCCCAGACACTGAAGCTTTCTTT. This sequence joins TRBV12-3 or TRBV12-4 and TRBJ1-1; D is unresolved. The length of the CDR3 is 14 residues. V gave up 3 bases and J gave up 3 bases, with 11 bases separating them.

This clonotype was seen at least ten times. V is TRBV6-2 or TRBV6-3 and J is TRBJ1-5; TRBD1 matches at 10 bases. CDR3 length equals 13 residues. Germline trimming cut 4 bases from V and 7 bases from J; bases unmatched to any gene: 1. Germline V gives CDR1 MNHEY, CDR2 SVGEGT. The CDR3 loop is CASSWTGGQPQHF. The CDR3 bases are TGTGCCAGCAGTTGGACAGGGGGACAGCCCCAGCATTTT.

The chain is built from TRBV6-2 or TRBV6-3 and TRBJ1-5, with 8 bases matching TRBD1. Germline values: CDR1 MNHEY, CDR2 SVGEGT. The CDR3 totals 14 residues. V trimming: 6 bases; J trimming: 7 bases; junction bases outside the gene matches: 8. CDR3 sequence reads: CASSHGTGPQPQHF. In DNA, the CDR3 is TGTGCCAGCAGCCACGGGACAGGCCCACAGCCCCAGCATTTT.

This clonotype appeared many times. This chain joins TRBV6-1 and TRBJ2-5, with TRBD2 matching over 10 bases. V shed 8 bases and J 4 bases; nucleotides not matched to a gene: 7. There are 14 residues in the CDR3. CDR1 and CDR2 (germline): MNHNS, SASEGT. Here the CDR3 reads CASRRAGGGETQYF. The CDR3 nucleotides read TGTGCCAGCCGACGAGCGGGAGGGGGAGAGACCCAGTACTTC.

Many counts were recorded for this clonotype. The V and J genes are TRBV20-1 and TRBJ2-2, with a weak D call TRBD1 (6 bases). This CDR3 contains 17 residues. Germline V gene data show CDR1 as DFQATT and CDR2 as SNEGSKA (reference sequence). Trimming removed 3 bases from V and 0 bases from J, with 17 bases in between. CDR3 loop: CSARIFGDRTNTGELFF. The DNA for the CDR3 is TGCAGTGCTAGGATATTCGGAGACAGGACGAACACCGGGGAGCTGTTTTTT.

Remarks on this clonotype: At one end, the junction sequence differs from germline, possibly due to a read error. The CDR3 reads CASSQIKGNPEAFF. CDR3 nucleotides: TGCGCCAGCAGCCAAATAAAGGGGAACCCTGAAGCTTTCTTT. V and J are TRBV4-1 and TRBJ1-1, with D possibly TRBD1 on 5 matching bases. The CDR3 covers 14 residues. Germline CDR1 and CDR2: MGHRA and YSYEKL.

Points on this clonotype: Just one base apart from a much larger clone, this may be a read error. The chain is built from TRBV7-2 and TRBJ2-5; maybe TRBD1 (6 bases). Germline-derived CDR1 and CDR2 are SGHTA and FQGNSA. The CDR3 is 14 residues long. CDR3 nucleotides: TGTGCCAGCAGTTTAGTGGGACACCAGGAGACCCAGTACTTC. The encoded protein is CASSLVGHQETQYF.

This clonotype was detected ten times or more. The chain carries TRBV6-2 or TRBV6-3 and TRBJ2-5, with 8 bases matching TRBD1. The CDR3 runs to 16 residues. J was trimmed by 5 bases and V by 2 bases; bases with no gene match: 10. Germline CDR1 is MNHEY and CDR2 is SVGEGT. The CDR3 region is CASSYAQDRVGETQYF. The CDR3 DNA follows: TGTGCCAGCAGTTACGCGCAGGACAGGGTTGGGGAGACCCAGTACTTC.

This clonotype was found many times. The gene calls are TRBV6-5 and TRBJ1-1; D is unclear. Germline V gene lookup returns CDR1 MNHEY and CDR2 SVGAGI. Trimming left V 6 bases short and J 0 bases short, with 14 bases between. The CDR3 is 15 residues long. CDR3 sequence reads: CASSSQPQMNTEAFF. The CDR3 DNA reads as TGTGCCAGCAGCTCCCAGCCTCAGATGAACACTGAAGCTTTCTTT.

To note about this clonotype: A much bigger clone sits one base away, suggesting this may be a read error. The CDR3 sequence is CASNTPAVPQHF. Here the CDR3 DNA reads TGTGCCAGCAATACCCCAGCGGTGCCCCAGCATTTT. The chain is built from TRBV28 and TRBJ1-5, with D uncertain. From germline, CDR1 is MDHEN and CDR2 SYDVKM. V lost 7 bases, J lost 9 bases, and 13 bases lay in between. The CDR3 contains 12 residues.

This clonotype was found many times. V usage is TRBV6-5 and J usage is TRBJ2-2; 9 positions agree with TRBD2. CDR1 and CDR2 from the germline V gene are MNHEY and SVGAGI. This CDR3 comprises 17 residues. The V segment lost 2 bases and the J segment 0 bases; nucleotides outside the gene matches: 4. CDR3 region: CASSYPASGANTGELFF. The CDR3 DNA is TGTGCCAGCAGTTACCCCGCTAGCGGGGCGAACACCGGGGAGCTGTTTTTT.